This TCR beta chain came from a study of beta chain features in type 1 diabetes. Study results and limitations: Researchers report that Type 1 diabetes patients had moderately but significantly shorter TCRB CDR3s across all four CD4+ subsets.

On this clone: Its antigen is currently unknown.

Reverse transcribing all isolated RNA meant expressed TCRB transcripts were sequenced. Sequencing was performed with immunoSEQ multiplex PCR; in TCRdb, only in-frame clones are kept and a portion is missing. The table has 240,000 or so clones, about a fifth seen once. The CDR3 has 15 residues. CDR1 is LNHDA, CDR2 SQIVND, per germline (reference sequence). Trimming cost V 7 bases and J 6 bases; bases outside gene matches: 10. The TCR sequence derives from a woman between 40 and 50 years old with type 1 diabetes. The sample comprised naive CD4+ T cells from blood. V is TRBV19 and J is TRBJ2-2; 8 nucleotides line up with TRBD1. CDR3 protein: CASTQGATQAGELFF. Here the CDR3 DNA reads TGTGCCAGTACCCAGGGGGCCACACAAGCCGGGGAGCTGTTTTTT.